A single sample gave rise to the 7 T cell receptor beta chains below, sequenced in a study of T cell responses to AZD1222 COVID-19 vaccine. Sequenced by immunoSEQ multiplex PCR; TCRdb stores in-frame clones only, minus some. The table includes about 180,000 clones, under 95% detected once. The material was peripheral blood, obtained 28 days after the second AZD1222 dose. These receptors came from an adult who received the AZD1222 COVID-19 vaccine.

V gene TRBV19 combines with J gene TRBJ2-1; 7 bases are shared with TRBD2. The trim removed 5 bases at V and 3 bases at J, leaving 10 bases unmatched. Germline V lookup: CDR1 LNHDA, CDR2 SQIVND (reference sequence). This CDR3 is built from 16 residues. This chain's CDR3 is CASSADLAEHYNEQFF. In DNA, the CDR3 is TGTGCCAGTAGTGCGGATCTAGCGGAACACTACAATGAGCAGTTCTTC.

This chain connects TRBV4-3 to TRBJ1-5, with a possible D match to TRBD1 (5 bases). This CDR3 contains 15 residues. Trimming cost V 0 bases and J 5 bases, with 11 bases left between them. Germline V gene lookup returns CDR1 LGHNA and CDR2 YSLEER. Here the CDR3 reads CASSQDGAMDQPQHF. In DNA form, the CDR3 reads TGCGCCAGCAGCCAAGACGGGGCGATGGATCAGCCCCAGCATTTT.

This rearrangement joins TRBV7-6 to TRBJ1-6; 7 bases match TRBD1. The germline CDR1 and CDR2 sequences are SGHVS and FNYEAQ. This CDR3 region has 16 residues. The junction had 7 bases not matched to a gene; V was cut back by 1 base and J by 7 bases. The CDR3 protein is CASSLDPSGQNSPLHF. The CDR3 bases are TGTGCCAGCAGCTTAGACCCATCGGGACAGAATTCACCCCTCCACTTT.

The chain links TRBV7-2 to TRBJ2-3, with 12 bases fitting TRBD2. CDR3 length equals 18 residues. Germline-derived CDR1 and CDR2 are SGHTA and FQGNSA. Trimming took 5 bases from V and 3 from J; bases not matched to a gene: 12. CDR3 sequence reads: CASSITGTSGLRTDTQYF. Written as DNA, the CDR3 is TGTGCCAGCAGCATTACCGGGACTAGCGGGTTGAGGACAGATACGCAGTATTTT.

The CDR3 DNA follows: TGCGCCAGCAGCTTGCGCCAGGGGCGCGGTTCACCCCTCCACTTT. Translated, it gives CASSLRQGRGSPLHF. This chain links TRBV5-1 with TRBJ1-6, with D possibly matching TRBD1 (6 bases). This CDR3 spans 15 amino acids. V shed 1 base and J shed 9 bases, with 14 bases lying between them. Germline V gene data show CDR1 as SGHRS and CDR2 as YFSETQ.

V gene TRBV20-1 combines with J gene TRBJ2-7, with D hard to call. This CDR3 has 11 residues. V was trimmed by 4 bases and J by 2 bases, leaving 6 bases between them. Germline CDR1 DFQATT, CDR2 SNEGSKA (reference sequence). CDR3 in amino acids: CSATSPYEQYF. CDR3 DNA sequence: TGCAGTGCTACTTCCCCCTACGAGCAGTACTTC.

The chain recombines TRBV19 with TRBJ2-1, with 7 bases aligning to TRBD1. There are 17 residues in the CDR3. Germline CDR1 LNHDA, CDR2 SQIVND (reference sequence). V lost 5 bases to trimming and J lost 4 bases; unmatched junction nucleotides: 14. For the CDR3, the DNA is TGTGCCAGTAGTCTTTCCTCCGGGACAGAGAGATACAATGAGCAGTTCTTC. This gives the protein CASSLSSGTERYNEQFF.